This T cell receptor beta chain was recorded in a study of post-analysis software for immune sequencing data. Study context: Multiple sclerosis in the patients followed relapsing-remitting, secondary progressive and progressive-relapsing courses. The study, taken as a whole, reports: When patients were compared with controls, a handful of TRBV segments were more frequent, TRBV5-6, TRBV5-1 and TRBV20-1 among them. F measure clustering grouped samples strongly by preparation batch. Multiple sclerosis patients had significantly lower normalized Chao1 diversity than controls.

This clonotype was counted between two and nine times. Its target is not known. CDR3 length: 16 amino acids. V shed 1 base and J shed 0 bases, with 11 bases lying between them. CDR1 is SGHTA and CDR2 is FQGNSA in the germline V gene. Incorporated into the TCR beta cDNA libraries were unique molecular identifiers, which served to reduce PCR and sequencing biases. Starting from about 0.98 to 11 million T cells, the study yielded about 500,000 cDNA molecules. One entry per CDR3 protein, called by TCRdb with MiXCR from the PCR reads. This sample yields 600,000 to 750,000 distinct CDR3 sequences, of which approximately 59% are seen a single time; around 11% belongs to the top ten.

The chain has TRBV7-2 and TRBJ2-3; D remains ambiguous. Material for sequencing was blood. This receptor was obtained from a girl aged 2-10 years with multiple sclerosis. The CDR3 sequence: CASSLGPDASTDTQYF. The DNA of the CDR3 is TGTGCCAGCAGCTTAGGGCCGGACGCTAGCACAGATACGCAGTATTTT.